These 25 T cell receptor beta chains share one sample of origin, sequenced in a study of shared clonotypes between healthy human individuals. Profiling relied on immunoSEQ multiplex PCR, and the TCRdb table lists in-frame clones only, not all of them. Among approximately 1,500,000 clones, approximately 98% were seen once, and the ten largest hold about 0.42%. Sequencing used naive CD4+ T cells sorted from blood. Regarding subset: CD45RA+ positively selected. Receptor source: a man in his thirties or forties in good health.

CDR3 sequence (DNA): TGTGCCAGCAGCCCGACCGGGACTAGGGCGACAGATACGCAGTATTTT. Translating it yields CASSPTGTRATDTQYF. The rearrangement links TRBV7-9 to TRBJ2-3, with TRBD2 matching 8 bases. V lost 5 bases to trimming and J lost 3 bases; unmatched junction nucleotides: 10. CDR3 length: 16 amino acids. Germline CDR1 is SEHNR and CDR2 is FQNEAQ (reference sequence).

This clone was seen only once. The chain recombines TRBV18 with TRBJ1-4; D not resolved. V lost 3 bases and J 11 bases, leaving 13 bases between the germline ends. Germline V CDR1 and CDR2: KGHSH, LQKENI. The CDR3 loop spans 13 amino acids. The DNA of the CDR3 is TGTGCCAGCTCACCCCGGGATCGATGGAAACTGTTTTTT. Its translation is CASSPRDRWKLFF. The full variable domain, rest sourced from reference TRBV18 and TRBJ1-4, is NAGVMQNPRHLVRRRGQEARLRCSPMKGHSHVYWYRQLPEEGLKFMVYLQKENIIDESGMPKERFSAEFPKEGPSILRIQQVVRGDSAAYFCASSPRDRWKLFFGSGTQLSVL.

The rearrangement links TRBV5-1 to TRBJ2-7; 9 bases are a match to TRBD1. Germline CDR1 is SGHRS and CDR2 is YFSETQ. CDR3 length: 14 amino acids. V was pared by 4 bases and J by 7 bases, with 9 bases of the junction left unmatched. CDR3 DNA: TGCGCCAGCAGCCCGGGACAGGGCCTGGCTGAGCAGTACTTC. Translating it yields CASSPGQGLAEQYF.

The V gene is TRBV6-1, the J gene TRBJ1-5; 7 bases are a match to TRBD1. Germline CDR1 and CDR2: MNHNS and SASEGT. The CDR3 contains 13 residues. V gave up 8 bases and J gave up 5 bases; unmatched junction bases: 6. CDR3 in DNA: TGTGCCAGCGAACAGGGGCGTGATCAGCCCCAGCATTTT. The encoded protein is CASEQGRDQPQHF.

The chain links TRBV30 to TRBJ1-1; 8 nucleotides agree with TRBD1. J lost 4 bases, V lost 3 bases, and 10 bases had no gene match. CDR1 is GTSNPN, CDR2 SVGIG, per germline (reference sequence). CDR3 length: 15 amino acids. CDR3 in amino acids: CAWRKGQGRSTEAFF. The DNA of the CDR3 is TGTGCCTGGAGAAAAGGACAGGGTCGGAGCACTGAAGCTTTCTTT.

This chain links TRBV5-5 with TRBJ2-3; perhaps TRBD2 as D (6 bases). The CDR3 loop spans 14 amino acids. Trimming left V 9 bases short and J 1 base short, with 15 bases between. Germline CDR1 and CDR2: SGHKS and YYEKEE (reference sequence). CDR3 sequence (DNA): TGTGCCACCACGTTGGTAGCGGGCACAGATACGCAGTATTTT. It is translated as CATTLVAGTDTQYF.

This chain joins TRBV2 and TRBJ2-2, with D unclear. Per germline, CDR1 SNHLY and CDR2 FYNNEI. CDR3 size: 18 residues. Trimming took 6 bases from V and 5 from J, leaving 25 bases between them. The CDR3 coding sequence is TGTGCCAGCAGCGAACGCCGACTTCTCCGGCAAGAAACCGGGGAGCTGTTTTTT. Its translation: CASSERRLLRQETGELFF.

The chain links TRBV10-1 to TRBJ1-2; 8 nucleotides align to TRBD1. This CDR3 is 14 amino acids long. In germline, CDR1 is WNHNN, CDR2 SYGVQD (reference sequence). The ends lost 4 bases at V and 4 bases at J; junction bases unmatched: 5. CDR3 nucleotides: TGCGCCAGCAGTGGAGGACAGGGCCCCTATGGCTACACCTTC. Residues: CASSGGQGPYGYTF.

The gene calls are TRBV4-1 and TRBJ2-1; the match to TRBD2 covers 8 bases. Germline V CDR1 and CDR2: MGHRA, YSYEKL. With V trimmed by 5 bases and J by 2 bases, 5 bases remained unmatched. The CDR3 consists of 15 residues. Here the CDR3 reads CASSDREGPYNEQFF. CDR3 DNA: TGCGCCAGCAGCGACCGGGAGGGGCCCTACAATGAGCAGTTCTTC.

This chain uses TRBV27 with TRBJ1-5, with 7 bases that match TRBD1. V lost 9 bases, J lost 5 bases, and 7 bases stayed unmatched. Germline CDR1 is MNHEY and CDR2 is SMNVEV (reference sequence). This CDR3 is 13 amino acids long. The CDR3 reads CASKRQGDQPQHF. Here the CDR3 DNA reads TGTGCCAGTAAAAGACAGGGAGATCAGCCCCAGCATTTT.

This sequence joins TRBV9 and TRBJ2-3, with 7 bases fitting TRBD2. Germline-derived CDR1 and CDR2 are SGDLS and YYNGEE. This CDR3 is 16 amino acids long. The V gene end was trimmed by 0 bases and the J gene end by 4 bases; junction bases not matched to a gene: 8. The CDR3 region is CASSVEDGGTSDTQYF. The CDR3 DNA sequence: TGTGCCAGCAGCGTAGAGGACGGGGGGACCTCAGATACGCAGTATTTT.

The chain links TRBV2 to TRBJ2-7, with unresolved D. V dropped 7 bases and J dropped 0 bases, with 10 bases sitting between them. The germline gives CDR1 SNHLY, CDR2 FYNNEI. The CDR3 extends over 13 amino acids. The CDR3 spells CASNRLSSYEQYF. The CDR3 DNA is TGTGCCAGCAATCGGCTCTCCTCCTACGAGCAGTACTTC.

This chain links TRBV28 with TRBJ1-2; possibly TRBD1 for D (6 bases). Germline V gene lookup returns CDR1 MDHEN and CDR2 SYDVKM. V lost 6 bases and J 5 bases, leaving 16 bases between the germline ends. The CDR3 extends over 14 amino acids. The CDR3 here is CASREQGTRYGYTF. The CDR3, as DNA: TGTGCCAGCAGGGAACAGGGTACAAGGTATGGCTACACCTTC.

J is TRBJ1-5 and V is TRBV6-6, with no clear D. This CDR3 region has 12 residues. The germline V gene encodes CDR1 MNHNY and CDR2 SVGAGI (reference sequence). Deletions cut 10 bases from V and 11 bases from J, with 18 bases between. Here the CDR3 DNA reads TGTGCCATCTCGAGCGGACCCGACGCCCAGCATTTT. Translation gives CAISSGPDAQHF.

The V call is TRBV18, the J call TRBJ2-1; 9 nucleotides match TRBD2. V was clipped by 3 bases and J by 0 bases; unmatched bases: 6. CDR3 size: 17 residues. Germline CDR1 KGHSH, CDR2 LQKENI. CDR3 amino acids: CASSPLSGRSSYNEQFF. DNA of the CDR3: TGTGCCAGCTCACCCCTAAGCGGGAGGAGCTCCTACAATGAGCAGTTCTTC.

The genes are TRBV27 and TRBJ2-6; D possibly uses TRBD1 or TRBD2 (6 bases each). CDR1 is MNHEY and CDR2 is SMNVEV in the germline V gene (reference sequence). The CDR3 runs to 16 residues. Trimming pared 6 bases from V and 1 base from J, leaving 13 bases between. In nucleotides, the CDR3 is TGTGCCAGCAGCCCTCCGGGGGCATCTGGGGCCAACGTCCTGACTTTC. Translated: CASSPPGASGANVLTF.

The chain joins TRBV4-3 to TRBJ1-1; D is possibly TRBD1 (5 bases). V dropped 4 bases and J dropped 0 bases, with 12 bases sitting between them. The CDR3 is 15 residues long. The germline CDR1 and CDR2 sequences are LGHNA and YSLEER. The CDR3 here is CASSPSRGMNTEAFF. The CDR3 DNA follows: TGCGCCAGCAGCCCTTCTCGGGGGATGAACACTGAAGCTTTCTTT.

The chain recombines TRBV7-3 with TRBJ2-1; D unresolved. This CDR3 contains 13 residues. V gave up 5 bases and J gave up 5 bases, with 10 bases separating them. Germline V gene sequence: CDR1 SGHTA, CDR2 FQGTGA. The CDR3 DNA sequence: TGTGCCAGCAGCCCCGTAGCCGACAATGAGCAGTTCTTC. This sequence encodes CASSPVADNEQFF.

The chain links TRBV7-9 to TRBJ2-1; perhaps TRBD2 as D (6 bases). The CDR3 is 14 amino acids. V dropped 7 bases and J dropped 6 bases, with 16 bases sitting between them. The germline gives CDR1 SEHNR, CDR2 FQNEAQ (reference sequence). The CDR3 spells CASTGDWGVNEQFF. CDR3 nucleotide sequence: TGTGCCAGCACCGGGGACTGGGGGGTCAATGAGCAGTTCTTC.

V is TRBV25-1 and J is TRBJ2-5; D is ambiguous. The CDR3 extends over 11 amino acids. V gave up 6 bases and J gave up 7 bases, with 9 bases separating them. The germline gives CDR1 MGHDK, CDR2 SYGVNS. Here the CDR3 DNA reads TGTGCCAGCAGCCTCGATCGGACCCAGTACTTC. It codes for CASSLDRTQYF.

The chain joins TRBV7-6 to TRBJ2-2; perhaps TRBD1 as D (6 bases). The V gene's germline CDR1 is SGHVS and CDR2 FNYEAQ. V dropped 1 base and J dropped 6 bases, with 18 bases sitting between them. This CDR3 has 17 amino acids. CDR3 coding DNA: TGTGCCAGCAGCTTAGGAAGCGGCAGGGGTATTGCCGGGGAGCTGTTTTTT. Protein product: CASSLGSGRGIAGELFF.

CDR3 residues: CASSSGTGGLTGELFF. CDR3 DNA sequence: TGTGCCAGCAGTTCCGGGACAGGGGGCTTGACCGGGGAGCTGTTTTTT. This rearrangement joins TRBV6-5 to TRBJ2-2, with 12 bases matching TRBD1. Germline assignment: CDR1 MNHEY and CDR2 SVGAGI. V lost 4 bases and J lost 5; bases outside the gene matches: 5. The CDR3 spans 16 residues.

The chain combines TRBV2 with TRBJ2-7; 13 positions match TRBD2. Germline V lookup: CDR1 SNHLY, CDR2 FYNNEI. The trim removed 4 bases at V and 2 bases at J, leaving 2 bases unmatched. This CDR3 is built from 15 residues. Here the CDR3 reads CASSGGLAGAYEQYF. The DNA for the CDR3 is TGTGCCAGCAGTGGAGGACTAGCGGGGGCCTACGAGCAGTACTTC.

The chain has TRBV27 and TRBJ2-3; D is unclear. Germline CDR1 and CDR2: MNHEY and SMNVEV (reference sequence). The CDR3 runs 15 residues. Between the trimmed V and J ends, which lost 5 bases and 4 bases, there was a span of 16 bases. The DNA of the CDR3 is TGTGCCAGCAGTCTTGTTGGAGCTTCCCCAGATACGCAGTATTTT. Translation: CASSLVGASPDTQYF.

J is TRBJ2-3 and V is TRBV12-5; maybe TRBD2 (5 bases). Germline CDR1 is LGHNT and CDR2 is FRNRAP. The CDR3 loop spans 13 amino acids. V lost 4 bases and J 4 bases, leaving 9 bases between the germline ends. Written as DNA, the CDR3 is TGTGCTAGTGGTTCGGTCGGGGCAGATACGCAGTATTTT. It encodes CASGSVGADTQYF.